This T cell receptor beta chain was sequenced in a study of OX40 agonist ivuxolimab in advanced cancers. Autoimmune disease history or systemic immunosuppression led to patient exclusion. The repertoire was sequenced with immunoSEQ multiplex PCR; TCRdb's copy has only in-frame clones and lacks some. The sample yields tens of thousands of clones, 75% to 90% seen once. Regarding the study as a whole: CD8+ T cells averaged more expanded clones than CD4+. Doses of 0.1 to 3.0 mg/kg were accompanied by clonal expansion of CD4+ and CD8+ blood T cells by week 6.

This CDR3 is 12 amino acids long. Germline CDR1 and CDR2: SGHTA and FQGNSA. Trimming removed 4 bases at V and 8 bases at J, with 9 bases between. Remarks on this clone: Its cognate antigen is unknown.

This sequence originates from an adult with an advanced solid tumor such as melanoma, head and neck, liver or kidney cancer. This rearrangement joins TRBV7-2 to TRBJ1-5, with D unclear. The input for sequencing was CD4+ or CD8+ T cells sorted from blood, taken in a trial of the OX40 agonist ivuxolimab. The CDR3 loop is CASSSRAEPQHF. CDR3 DNA: TGTGCCAGCAGCTCACGGGCGGAGCCCCAGCATTTT.